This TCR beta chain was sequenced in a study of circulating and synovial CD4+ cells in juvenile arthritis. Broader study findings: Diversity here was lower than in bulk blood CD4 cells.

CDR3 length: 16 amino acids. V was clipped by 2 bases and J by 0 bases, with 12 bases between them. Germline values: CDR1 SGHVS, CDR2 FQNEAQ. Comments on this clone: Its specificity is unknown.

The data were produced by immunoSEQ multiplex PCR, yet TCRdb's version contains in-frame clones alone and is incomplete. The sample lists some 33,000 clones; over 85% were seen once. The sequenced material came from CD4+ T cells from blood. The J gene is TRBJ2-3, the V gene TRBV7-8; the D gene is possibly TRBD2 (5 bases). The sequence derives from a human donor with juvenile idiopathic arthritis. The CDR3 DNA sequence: TGTGCCAGCAGCTTAATCACAACGGGGAGCACAGATACGCAGTATTTT. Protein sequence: CASSLITTGSTDTQYF.